This T cell receptor beta chain was recovered during a study of glioma-infiltrating T cells. Findings of the study overall: Non-neoplastic patients had below-expected tissue-blood divergence, while all gliomas exceeded expectation.

This clonotype was seen ten or more times. Its antigen is unknown. The CDR3 has 13 residues. The V end lost 0 bases, the J end lost 4 bases, and 6 bases lay between the germline ends. Germline CDR1 reads SGHVS; CDR2 reads FQNEAQ. The iRepertoire nested amplicon-rescue multiplex PCR amplified TCR alpha and beta CDR3s from RNA. TCRdb passed the multiplex PCR reads through MiXCR, listing each CDR3 protein once. The table shows about 110,000 distinct CDR3 sequences, with less than 30% occurring only once. The rearrangement links TRBV7-8 to TRBJ1-1, with D hard to call. The sequencing sample was made of glioma tissue, nonneoplastic brain tissue, or PBMCs (not recorded which). This clonotype was obtained from a human donor with low-grade glioma or glioblastoma, undergoing nonglioma brain surgery, or in good health (not recorded which). As DNA, the CDR3 is TGTGCCAGCAGCTTAGCGGGCGTCACTGAAGCTTTCTTT. Its protein is CASSLAGVTEAFF. Filled out from reference TRBV7-8 and TRBJ1-1, the complete variable domain reads GAGVSQSPRYKVAKRGQDVALRCDPISGHVSLFWYQQALGQGPEFLTYFQNEAQLDKSGLPSDRFFAERPEGSVSTLKIQRTQQEDSAVYLCASSLAGVTEAFFGQGTRLTVV.